What follows are 20 T cell receptor beta chains derived from one specimen sequenced in a study of early T cells in non-severe SARS-CoV-2 infection. A single record per CDR3 protein comes from TCRdb applying MiXCR to the 5' RACE reads. Of tens of thousands of distinct CDR3 sequences in the sample, over 9.5% are singletons; the top ten hold approximately 4.8%. Sequenced input: whole blood. All receptors come from an adult who was a healthcare worker with PCR-confirmed SARS-CoV-2 infection or an uninfected control (not recorded which).

This clonotype showed up just a few times. This chain links TRBV7-9 with TRBJ1-1, with a possible D match to TRBD1 (6 bases). V gave up 7 bases and J gave up 5 bases, with 14 bases separating them. CDR3 length: 13 amino acids. Germline CDR1 reads SEHNR; CDR2 reads FQNEAQ (reference sequence). The CDR3 here is CASTQQGRTEAFF. DNA for the CDR3: TGTGCCAGCACTCAACAGGGAAGGACTGAAGCTTTCTTT. Full variable domain (remainder filled in from reference TRBV7-9 and TRBJ1-1): DTGVSQNPRHKITKRGQNVTFRCDPISEHNRLYWYRQTLGQGPEFLTYFQNEAQLEKSRLLSDRFSAERPKGSFSTLEIQRTEQGDSAMYLCASTQQGRTEAFFGQGTRLTVV.

The rearrangement joins TRBV11-2 to TRBJ2-3; unclear D gene. V dropped 7 bases and J dropped 2 bases, with 7 bases sitting between them. Germline V gene lookup returns CDR1 SGHAT and CDR2 FQNNGV. CDR3 length: 12 amino acids. CDR3 sequence: CASKSSTDTQYF. The CDR3 coding sequence is TGTGCCAGCAAAAGTTCCACAGATACGCAGTATTTT.

The table lists this clonotype with many counts. This rearrangement joins TRBV5-1 to TRBJ1-1; 7 positions match TRBD1. The CDR3 is made up of 13 amino acids. In germline, CDR1 is SGHRS, CDR2 YFSETQ. V lost 1 base to trimming and J lost 6 bases; unmatched junction nucleotides: 3. CDR3 bases: TGCGCCAGCAGCTTGTATCAGGGGGCTGAAGCTTTCTTT. This encodes CASSLYQGAEAFF.

The chain couples TRBV12-3 or TRBV12-4 to TRBJ2-4, with D unresolved. This CDR3 is built from 12 residues. Trimming shortened V by 3 bases and J by 7 bases, and 7 bases separated the two germline ends. Here the CDR3 DNA reads TGTGCCAGCAGTTTTAGGCTCAACATTCAGTACTTC. This encodes CASSFRLNIQYF.

V and J are TRBV20-1 and TRBJ2-3; 12 bases align to TRBD2. Germline V gene lookup returns CDR1 DFQATT and CDR2 SNEGSKA (reference sequence). The CDR3 contains 16 residues. V trimming: 4 bases; J trimming: 2 bases; junction bases outside the gene matches: 7. The CDR3 DNA sequence: TGCAGTGCTATTGCACTAGCGGGGGGAAACACAGATACGCAGTATTTT. Translated, it gives CSAIALAGGNTDTQYF.

V and J are TRBV3-1 and TRBJ2-7; D is possibly TRBD1 (7 bases). The CDR3 totals 16 residues. Germline V gene sequence: CDR1 LGHDT, CDR2 YNNKEL (reference sequence). V lost 2 bases and J lost 5, with 19 bases in between. For the CDR3, the DNA is TGTGCCAGCAGCCAAAGCGCCAGGGGGTTAGCGGACGAGCAGTACTTC. The encoded protein is CASSQSARGLADEQYF.

This clonotype came up many times. V gene TRBV18 combines with J gene TRBJ1-1, with a weak D call TRBD1 (6 bases). The CDR3 is 15 residues long. The germline CDR1 and CDR2 sequences are KGHSH and LQKENI. The ends were cut back, 0 bases at V and 4 bases at J, with 12 bases in the middle. The CDR3 DNA reads TGTGCCAGCTCACCACCGGTAGGGGGGACCACTGAAGCTTTCTTT. Its protein is CASSPPVGGTTEAFF.

This chain connects TRBV20-1 to TRBJ2-5; D unclear. Trimming took 6 bases from V and 6 from J, leaving 11 bases between them. Germline V CDR1 and CDR2: DFQATT, SNEGSKA (reference sequence). This CDR3 region has 11 residues. For the CDR3, the DNA is TGCAGTGCCCGGGTTGACAAGACCCAGTACTTC. This translates into CSARVDKTQYF.

This clonotype was observed a handful of times. This chain links TRBV7-9 with TRBJ2-5; 13 bases agree with TRBD2. Germline-derived CDR1 and CDR2 are SEHNR and FQNEAQ (reference sequence). The CDR3 contains 17 residues. V trimming: 6 bases; J trimming: 3 bases; junction bases outside the gene matches: 10. The CDR3 sequence: CASSRRTSGGREETQYF. The CDR3, as DNA: TGTGCCAGCAGTCGAAGGACTAGCGGGGGACGAGAAGAGACCCAGTACTTC.

Of note for this clonotype: One end of the junction does not line up with germline, which may come from a read error. The chain links TRBV5-1 to TRBJ2-7; D is perhaps TRBD1 (6 bases). CDR1 and CDR2 (germline): SGHRS, YFSETQ. The CDR3 covers 14 residues. The CDR3 here is CASSSDSTAYGQYF. The CDR3 nucleotides read TGCGCCAGCAGCTCGGACAGCACAGCCTACGGGCAGTACTTC.

The V and J genes are TRBV9 and TRBJ1-2; 7 bases align to TRBD1. This CDR3 region has 17 residues. V lost 3 bases and J lost 2; bases outside the gene matches: 13. Germline-derived CDR1 and CDR2 are SGDLS and YYNGEE. Written as DNA, the CDR3 is TGTGCCAGCAGCGAGGGGGCAGCCAGGGGAGGAAACTATGGCTACACCTTC. It encodes CASSEGAARGGNYGYTF.

This clonotype has a handful of counts. This chain links TRBV20-1 with TRBJ1-1; D unclear. CDR1 is DFQATT, CDR2 SNEGSKA, per germline (reference sequence). V shed 8 bases and J shed 2 bases, with 15 bases lying between them. This CDR3 has 13 amino acids. CDR3 sequence: CSIRRLVNTEAFF. The CDR3 nucleotides read TGCAGTATAAGACGGCTGGTCAACACTGAAGCTTTCTTT.

The chain combines TRBV16 with TRBJ1-1; D uncertain. Germline CDR1 and CDR2: KGHSY and FQNENV. The germline V and J ends were trimmed by 1 base and 3 bases, with 3 bases remaining between them. There are 12 residues in the CDR3. The CDR3 DNA sequence: TGTGCCAGCAGCCAATGGTACACTGAAGCTTTCTTT. Protein product: CASSQWYTEAFF.

This clonotype was observed at least ten times. The gene calls are TRBV6-1 and TRBJ1-6; D remains unclear. Germline-derived CDR1 and CDR2 are MNHNS and SASEGT. CDR3 length equals 14 residues. V was clipped by 2 bases and J by 14 bases, with 16 bases between them. The CDR3 loop reads CASSEIPNEGSLHF. In DNA, the CDR3 is TGTGCCAGCAGTGAAATCCCCAACGAGGGTTCCCTCCACTTT.

The V call is TRBV30, the J call TRBJ2-7, with TRBD2 as a possible D gene (5 bases). From germline, CDR1 is GTSNPN and CDR2 SVGIG (reference sequence). Trimming removed 0 bases at V and 3 bases at J, with 21 bases between. CDR3 length: 17 residues. CDR3 DNA: TGTGCCTGGAGTGTACGAGTTCCGGGGTATAGGTACTACGAGCAGTACTTC. This gives the protein CAWSVRVPGYRYYEQYF.

V and J are TRBV10-3 and TRBJ2-6; no clear D gene. V shed 4 bases and J shed 0 bases, with 1 base lying between them. The CDR3 is 13 amino acids. CDR1 is ENHRY and CDR2 is SYGVKD in the germline V gene. CDR3 sequence (DNA): TGTGCCATCAGTGGCTCTGGGGCCAACGTCCTGACTTTC. Its translation is CAISGSGANVLTF.

This clonotype was picked up a small number of times. The V call is TRBV20-1, the J call TRBJ1-1; TRBD1 matches at 9 bases. Germline CDR1 is DFQATT and CDR2 is SNEGSKA (reference sequence). The CDR3 totals 16 residues. The J segment lost 5 bases and the V segment lost 4 bases, leaving 14 bases of the junction unmatched. The CDR3 here is CSATPTGGPRSTEAFF. Written as DNA, the CDR3 is TGCAGTGCTACCCCGACAGGGGGTCCCCGTTCGACTGAAGCTTTCTTT.

This clonotype was recorded many times. The chain recombines TRBV29-1 with TRBJ2-2; D unclear. Trimming removed 7 bases at V and 8 bases at J, with 8 bases between. CDR3 length equals 10 residues. In germline, CDR1 is SQVTM, CDR2 ANQGSEA. The CDR3 region has the DNA TGCAGCGGGGGTGGTGGGGAGCTGTTTTTT. Translation: CSGGGGELFF.

This chain joins TRBV20-1 and TRBJ2-7, with 9 bases lining up with TRBD1. The germline gives CDR1 DFQATT, CDR2 SNEGSKA (reference sequence). The CDR3 sequence is 12 residues long. V was pared by 3 bases and J by 3 bases, with 0 bases of the junction left unmatched. The CDR3 DNA is TGCAGTGCTAGGGGACAGGGCTACGAGCAGTACTTC. This gives the protein CSARGQGYEQYF.

J is TRBJ1-1 and V is TRBV28; no reliable D call. The CDR3 totals 13 residues. Trimming took off 6 bases at V and 0 bases at J, with 8 bases between the two ends. CDR1 MDHEN and CDR2 SYDVKM come from the germline V gene. The CDR3 spells CASRGQLNTEAFF. The CDR3 nucleotides are TGTGCCAGCAGAGGCCAACTGAACACTGAAGCTTTCTTT.